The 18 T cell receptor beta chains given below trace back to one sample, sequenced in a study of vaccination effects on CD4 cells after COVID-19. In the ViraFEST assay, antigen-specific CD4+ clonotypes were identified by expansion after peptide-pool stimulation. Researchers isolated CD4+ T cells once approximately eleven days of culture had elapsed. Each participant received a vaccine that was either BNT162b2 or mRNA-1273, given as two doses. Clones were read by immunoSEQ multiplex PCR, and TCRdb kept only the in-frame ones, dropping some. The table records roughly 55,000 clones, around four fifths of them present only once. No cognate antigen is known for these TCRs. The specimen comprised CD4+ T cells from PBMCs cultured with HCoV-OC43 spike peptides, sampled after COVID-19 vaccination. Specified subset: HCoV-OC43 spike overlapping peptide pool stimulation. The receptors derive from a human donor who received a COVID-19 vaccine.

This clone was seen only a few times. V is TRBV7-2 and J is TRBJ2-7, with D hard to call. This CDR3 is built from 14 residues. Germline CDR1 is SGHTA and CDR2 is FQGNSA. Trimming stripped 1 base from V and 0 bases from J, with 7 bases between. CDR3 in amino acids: CASSLGGGSYEQYV. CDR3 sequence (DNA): TGTGCCAGCAGCTTAGGTGGCGGCTCCTACGAGCAGTACGTC.

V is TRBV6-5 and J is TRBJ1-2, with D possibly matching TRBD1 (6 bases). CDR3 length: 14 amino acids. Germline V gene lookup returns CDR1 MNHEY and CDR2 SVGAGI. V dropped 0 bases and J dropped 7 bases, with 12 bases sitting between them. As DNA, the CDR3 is TGTGCCAGCAGTTACTCGAGGGGGATAGCTGGCTACACCTTC. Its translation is CASSYSRGIAGYTF.

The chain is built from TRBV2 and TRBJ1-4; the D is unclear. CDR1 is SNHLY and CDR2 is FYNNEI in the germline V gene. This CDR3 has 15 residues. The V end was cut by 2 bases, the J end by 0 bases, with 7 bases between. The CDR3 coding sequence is TGTGCCAGCAGTGAATTGGCGACAACTAATGAAAAACTGTTTTTT. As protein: CASSELATTNEKLFF.

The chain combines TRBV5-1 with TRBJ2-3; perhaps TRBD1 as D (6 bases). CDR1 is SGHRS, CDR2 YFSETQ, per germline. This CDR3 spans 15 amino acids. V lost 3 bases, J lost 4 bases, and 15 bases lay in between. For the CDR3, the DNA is TGCGCCAGCAGCTCGCAAACAGGGTTAGCAGATACGCAGTATTTT. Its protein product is CASSSQTGLADTQYF. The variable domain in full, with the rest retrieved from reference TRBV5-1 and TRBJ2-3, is KAGVTQTPRYLIKTRGQQVTLSCSPISGHRSVSWYQQTPGQGLQFLFEYFSETQRNKGNFPGRFSGRQFSNSRSEMNVSTLELGDSALYLCASSSQTGLADTQYFGPGTRLTVL.

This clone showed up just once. CDR3 residues: CASRQGDQPQHF. The CDR3 DNA is TGTGCCAGTAGACAGGGGGATCAGCCCCAGCATTTT. V and J are TRBV19 and TRBJ1-5, with 8 bases that match TRBD1. The CDR3 covers 12 residues. Germline-derived CDR1 and CDR2 are LNHDA and SQIVND (reference sequence). Germline trimming cut 6 bases from V and 5 bases from J; bases unmatched to any gene: 0.

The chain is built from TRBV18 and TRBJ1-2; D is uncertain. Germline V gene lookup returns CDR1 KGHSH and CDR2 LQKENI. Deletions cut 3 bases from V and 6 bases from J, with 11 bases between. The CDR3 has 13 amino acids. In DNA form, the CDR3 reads TGTGCCAGCTCACCGGATGGTTTTCATGGCTACACCTTC. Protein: CASSPDGFHGYTF.

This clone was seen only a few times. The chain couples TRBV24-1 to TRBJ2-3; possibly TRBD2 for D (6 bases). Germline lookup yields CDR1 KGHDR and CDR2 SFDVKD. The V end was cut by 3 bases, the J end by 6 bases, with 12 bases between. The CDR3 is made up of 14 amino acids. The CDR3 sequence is CATSDPGTGDTQYF. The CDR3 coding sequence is TGTGCCACCAGTGATCCAGGGACTGGCGATACGCAGTATTTT.

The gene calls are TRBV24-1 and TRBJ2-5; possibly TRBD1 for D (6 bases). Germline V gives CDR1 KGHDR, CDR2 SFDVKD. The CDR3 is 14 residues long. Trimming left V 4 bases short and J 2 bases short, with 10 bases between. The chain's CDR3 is CATSDPTGQETQYF. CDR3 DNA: TGTGCCACCAGTGACCCTACAGGGCAAGAGACCCAGTACTTC.

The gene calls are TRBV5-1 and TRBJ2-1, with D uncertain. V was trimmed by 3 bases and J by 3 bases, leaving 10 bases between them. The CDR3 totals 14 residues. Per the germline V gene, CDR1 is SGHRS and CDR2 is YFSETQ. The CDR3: CASSSLGDYNEQFF. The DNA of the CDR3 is TGCGCCAGCAGCTCCCTCGGAGACTACAATGAGCAGTTCTTC.

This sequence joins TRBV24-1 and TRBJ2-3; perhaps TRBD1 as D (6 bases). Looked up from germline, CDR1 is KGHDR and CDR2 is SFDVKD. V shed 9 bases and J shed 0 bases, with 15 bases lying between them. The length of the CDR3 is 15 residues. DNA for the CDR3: TGTGCCACCTCACAACCCGGGACAAGCACAGATACGCAGTATTTT. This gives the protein CATSQPGTSTDTQYF.

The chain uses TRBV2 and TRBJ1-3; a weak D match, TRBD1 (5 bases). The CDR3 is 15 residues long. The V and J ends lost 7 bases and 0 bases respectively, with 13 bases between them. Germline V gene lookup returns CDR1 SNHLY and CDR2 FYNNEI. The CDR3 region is CASTTQGYSGNTIYF. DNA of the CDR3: TGTGCCAGCACCACTCAGGGCTACTCTGGAAACACCATATATTTT.

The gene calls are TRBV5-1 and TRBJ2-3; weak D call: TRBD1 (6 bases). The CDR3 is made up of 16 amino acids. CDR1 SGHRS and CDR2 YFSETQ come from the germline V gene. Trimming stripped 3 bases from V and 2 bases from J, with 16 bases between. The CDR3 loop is CASSSGAASITDTQYF. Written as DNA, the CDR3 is TGCGCCAGCAGCTCAGGGGCGGCCAGCATCACAGATACGCAGTATTTT.

Here the CDR3 reads CASSFWDGPYNEQFF. CDR3 in DNA: TGTGCCAGCAGCTTCTGGGACGGACCCTACAATGAGCAGTTCTTC. The chain employs TRBV7-2 and TRBJ2-1; D tentatively fits TRBD1 or TRBD2 (5 bases each). This CDR3 comprises 15 residues. The V and J ends lost 3 bases and 2 bases respectively, with 11 bases between them. Germline V CDR1 and CDR2: SGHTA, FQGNSA. Full variable domain (remainder filled in from reference TRBV7-2 and TRBJ2-1): GAGVSQSPSNKVTEKGKDVELRCDPISGHTALYWYRQSLGQGLEFLIYFQGNSAPDKSGLPSDRFSAERTGGSVSTLTIQRTQQEDSAVYLCASSFWDGPYNEQFFGPGTRLTVL.

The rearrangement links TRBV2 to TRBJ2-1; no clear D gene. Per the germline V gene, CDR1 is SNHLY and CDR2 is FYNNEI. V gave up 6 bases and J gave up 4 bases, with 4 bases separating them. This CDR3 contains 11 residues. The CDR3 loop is CASSYYNEQFF. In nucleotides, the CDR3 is TGTGCCAGCAGCTATTACAATGAGCAGTTCTTC.

DNA of the CDR3: TGTGCCAGCAGCCGCGGAGCCGGGGGGTACGAGCAGTACGTC. It codes for CASSRGAGGYEQYV. The chain uses TRBV3-1 (or the pseudogene TRBV3-2) and TRBJ2-7; the match to TRBD2 covers 7 bases. V lost 4 bases and J lost 4; bases outside the gene matches: 7. This CDR3 is built from 14 residues. Germline V gene lookup returns CDR1 LGHDT and CDR2 YNNKEL (reference sequence).

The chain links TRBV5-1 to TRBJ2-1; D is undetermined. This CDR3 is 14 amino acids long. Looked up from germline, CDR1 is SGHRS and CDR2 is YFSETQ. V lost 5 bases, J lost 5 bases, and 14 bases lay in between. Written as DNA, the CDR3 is TGCGCCAGCAGTCGGCAACATCTAAACAATGAGCAGTTCTTC. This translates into CASSRQHLNNEQFF.

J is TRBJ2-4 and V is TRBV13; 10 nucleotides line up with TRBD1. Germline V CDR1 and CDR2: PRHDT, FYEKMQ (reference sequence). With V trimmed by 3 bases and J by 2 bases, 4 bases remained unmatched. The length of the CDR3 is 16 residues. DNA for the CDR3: TGTGCCAGCAGCTTCCGGACAGGGGGGTCCAAAAACATTCAGTACTTC. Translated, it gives CASSFRTGGSKNIQYF.

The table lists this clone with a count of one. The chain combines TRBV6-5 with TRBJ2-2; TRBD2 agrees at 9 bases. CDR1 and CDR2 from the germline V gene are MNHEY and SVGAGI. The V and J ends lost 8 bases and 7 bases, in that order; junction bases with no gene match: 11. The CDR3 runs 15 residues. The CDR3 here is CASHRASGAGGELFF. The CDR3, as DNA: TGTGCCAGCCATAGGGCTAGCGGGGCGGGCGGGGAGCTGTTTTTT.